This TCR beta chain was obtained from a study of T cell responses to AZD1222 COVID-19 vaccine. Study information: Investigators merged groups given second doses at roughly 4 or roughly 12 weeks. The study's findings and limits: Baseline antibody screening turned up just a handful of seropositive AZD1222 recipients.

TCRdb's table, derived via immunoSEQ multiplex PCR, lists solely in-frame clones and lacks some. The sample includes about 130,000 clones, 80% to 90% of them seen just once. Germline-derived CDR1 and CDR2 are LGHNA and YNFKEQ. Trimming took off 0 bases at V and 3 bases at J, with 11 bases between the two ends. The CDR3 runs to 15 residues. Points on this clone: What it recognizes is unknown.

The material sequenced was peripheral blood, taken on day 0 of AZD1222 vaccination. The receptor comes from an adult in good health. The chain combines TRBV4-2 with TRBJ2-5; the D is unclear. In DNA, the CDR3 is TGTGCCAGCAGCCAAGATGGAGTAGTGGAAGAGACCCAGTACTTC. It translates to CASSQDGVVEETQYF.